These 6 T cell receptor beta chains came from one sample sequenced in a study of OX40 agonist ivuxolimab in advanced cancers. Profiled with immunoSEQ multiplex PCR; TCRdb holds only in-frame clones, not every one. The data show roughly 56,000 clones, roughly 84% seen once. The sequences come from CD4+ or CD8+ T cells sorted from blood, collected in a trial of the OX40 agonist ivuxolimab. Receptor source: an adult with an advanced solid tumor such as melanoma, head and neck, liver or kidney cancer.

The genes are TRBV11-3 and TRBJ2-7; 10 bases match TRBD2. Losses at the gene ends were 1 base for V and 0 bases for J; bases not matched to a gene: 12. The CDR3 extends over 19 amino acids. In germline, CDR1 is SGHNT, CDR2 YENEEA. The CDR3 DNA sequence: TGTGCCAGCAGCTTAGGGCCCCACAAGCGGGAGGGGGCCTCCTACGAGCAGTACTTC. Amino acid sequence: CASSLGPHKREGASYEQYF.

The chain combines TRBV9 with TRBJ2-7, with 8 nucleotides matching TRBD2. V lost 4 bases, J lost 5 bases, and 14 bases stayed unmatched. The CDR3 is made up of 16 amino acids. Germline V gives CDR1 SGDLS, CDR2 YYNGEE. The CDR3: CASSSGGLSGSNEQYF. CDR3 bases: TGTGCCAGCAGCTCCGGGGGACTAAGCGGGAGTAACGAGCAGTACTTC.

This clone was counted between two and nine times. J is TRBJ2-7 and V is TRBV5-1, with a possible D match to TRBD1 (5 bases). V was trimmed by 4 bases and J by 3 bases, leaving 14 bases between them. Germline-derived CDR1 and CDR2 are SGHRS and YFSETQ. The CDR3 extends over 14 amino acids. The CDR3 nucleotides read TGCGCCAGCAGCCCCTTTTTAGGGGTCTACGAGCAGTACTTC. As protein: CASSPFLGVYEQYF.

The chain carries TRBV5-4 and TRBJ2-5; tentative D call: TRBD1 (6 bases). There are 14 residues in the CDR3. Germline V gene sequence: CDR1 SGHNT, CDR2 YYREEE (reference sequence). The V end lost 4 bases, the J end lost 7 bases, and 17 bases lay between the germline ends. The CDR3 spells CASSPGQPMRTQYF. In DNA, the CDR3 is TGTGCCAGCAGCCCCGGACAGCCTATGAGGACCCAGTACTTC.

This chain uses TRBV30 with TRBJ1-1; tentative D call: TRBD1 (5 bases). With 1 base removed from V and 3 bases from J, the gap between germline ends came to 9 bases. CDR1 is GTSNPN, CDR2 SVGIG, per germline (reference sequence). The length of the CDR3 is 13 residues. CDR3 amino acids: CAWSGQGYTEAFF. The CDR3 region has the DNA TGTGCCTGGAGTGGCCAGGGCTACACTGAAGCTTTCTTT.

V gene TRBV7-9 combines with J gene TRBJ2-3; D is ambiguous. With 5 bases removed from V and 0 bases from J, the gap between germline ends came to 9 bases. The CDR3 runs to 14 residues. The germline V gene encodes CDR1 SEHNR and CDR2 FQNEAQ (reference sequence). The CDR3 nucleotides are TGTGCCAGCAGCCCCGGGCAGAGCACAGATACGCAGTATTTT. This gives the protein CASSPGQSTDTQYF. The full variable domain, its missing parts supplied by reference TRBV7-9 and TRBJ2-3, is DTGVSQNPRHKITKRGQNVTFRCDPISEHNRLYWYRQTLGQGPEFLTYFQNEAQLEKSRLLSDRFSAERPKGSFSTLEIQRTEQGDSAMYLCASSPGQSTDTQYFGPGTRLTVL.